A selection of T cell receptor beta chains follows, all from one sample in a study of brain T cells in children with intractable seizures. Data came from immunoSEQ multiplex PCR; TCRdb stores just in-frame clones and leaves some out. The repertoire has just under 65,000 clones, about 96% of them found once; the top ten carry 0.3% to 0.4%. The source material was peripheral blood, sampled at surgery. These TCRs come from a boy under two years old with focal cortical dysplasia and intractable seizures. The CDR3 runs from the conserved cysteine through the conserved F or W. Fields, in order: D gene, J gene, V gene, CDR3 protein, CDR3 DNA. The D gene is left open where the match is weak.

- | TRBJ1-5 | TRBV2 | CASSEASVAGVSQPQHF | TGTGCCAGCAGTGAAGCAAGCGTTGCGGGTGTCAGTCAGCCCCAGCATTTT
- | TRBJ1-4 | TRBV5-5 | CASSSGPVYNEKLFF | TGTGCCAGCAGCTCAGGACCGGTCTATAATGAAAAACTGTTTTTT
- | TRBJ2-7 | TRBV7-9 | CASSPIPGGPSYEQYF | TGTGCCAGCAGCCCCATCCCTGGAGGCCCATCCTACGAGCAGTACTTC
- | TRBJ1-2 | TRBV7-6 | CASSPYYGGEPYGYTF | TGTGCCAGCAGCCCCTATTACGGGGGGGAGCCCTATGGCTACACCTTC
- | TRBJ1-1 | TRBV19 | CASSIEGMNTEAFF | TGTGCCAGTAGTATTGAGGGGATGAACACTGAAGCTTTCTTT
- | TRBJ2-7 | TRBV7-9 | CASSPRQAIYEQYF | TGTGCCAGCAGCCCCCGACAGGCAATCTACGAGCAGTACTTC
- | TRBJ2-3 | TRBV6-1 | CASSEGRTTDTQYF | TGTGCCAGCAGTGAAGGTCGAACTACAGATACGCAGTATTTT
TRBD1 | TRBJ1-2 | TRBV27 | CASSSWDRGSYGYTF | TGTGCCAGCAGTTCCTGGGACAGGGGATCCTATGGCTACACCTTC
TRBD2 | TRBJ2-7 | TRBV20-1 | CSASFESGAIYEQYF | TGCAGTGCTAGTTTCGAGAGCGGGGCTATCTACGAGCAGTACTTC
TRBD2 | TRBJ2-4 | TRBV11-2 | CASSYSGLAGGPGNIQYF | TGTGCCAGCAGCTACTCCGGGCTAGCGGGGGGGCCGGGAAACATTCAGTACTTC
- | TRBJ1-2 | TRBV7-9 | CASSLGGTDGYTF | TGTGCCAGCAGTTTAGGCGGAACAGATGGCTACACCTTC